Each of the 23 T cell receptor beta chains below was sequenced from the same sample in a study of blood T cell repertoires in COVID-19. The table came from immunoSEQ multiplex PCR; TCRdb's copy has only in-frame clones and leaves some out. The table shows around 110,000 clones, with roughly 84% occurring only once. Sequencing used PBMCs or T cells enriched from blood (not recorded which). These receptors came from a woman aged 25-40 years who had recovered from COVID-19.

V and J are TRBV6-2 or TRBV6-3 and TRBJ1-1, with D perhaps TRBD1 (5 bases). Germline-derived CDR1 and CDR2 are MNHEY and SVGEGT. The CDR3 is made up of 14 amino acids. Trimming removed 6 bases at V and 4 bases at J, with 15 bases between. This chain's CDR3 is CASSPPGEPTEAFF. The CDR3 DNA sequence: TGTGCCAGCAGCCCCCCGGGGGAACCCACTGAAGCTTTCTTT.

The chain joins TRBV6-4 to TRBJ2-1, with TRBD2 matching over 10 bases. V trimming: 6 bases; J trimming: 9 bases; junction bases outside the gene matches: 11. Germline V gives CDR1 MRHNA, CDR2 SNTAGT. The CDR3 spans 15 residues. The CDR3 sequence is CASSHLSGGSGEQFF. The CDR3 nucleotides are TGTGCCAGCAGCCACCTTAGCGGGGGGTCCGGTGAGCAGTTCTTC.

J is TRBJ2-5 and V is TRBV21-1; the table's D call, TRBD1, was not checked against the DNA. TRBV21-1 is reported as a pseudogene. This CDR3 has 12 amino acids. CDR3 loop: CASSTQQETQYF. The CDR3 DNA follows: TGTGCCAGCAGCACGCAGCAAGAGACCCAGTACTTC.

The rearrangement uses TRBV7-8 and TRBJ1-4, with TRBD1 identical over 12 bases. Germline CDR1 is SGHVS and CDR2 is FQNEAQ. Trimming removed 5 bases from V and 8 bases from J; junction bases left unmatched: 12. There are 17 residues in the CDR3. The CDR3 nucleotides read TGTGCCAGCAGCGAAGGGACAGGGGGCGGGGGTCTCGAAAAACTGTTTTTT. As protein: CASSEGTGGGGLEKLFF.

The genes are TRBV5-1 and TRBJ1-1; no definite D call. Germline loops: CDR1 SGHRS, CDR2 YFSETQ. The CDR3 runs to 13 residues. Trimming removed 4 bases at V and 8 bases at J, with 15 bases between. DNA of the CDR3: TGCGCCAGCAGCACGGACGGCTCGGGGGAAGCTTTCTTT. Residues: CASSTDGSGEAFF.

The chain employs TRBV24-1 and TRBJ2-1, with 10 bases that match TRBD2. V was clipped by 7 bases and J by 8 bases; unmatched bases: 7. Germline lookup yields CDR1 KGHDR and CDR2 SFDVKD. There are 14 residues in the CDR3. The CDR3 spells CATRGSGRGHEQFF. The DNA for the CDR3 is TGTGCCACCAGAGGGAGCGGGAGGGGCCATGAGCAGTTCTTC.

This sequence joins TRBV28 and TRBJ2-1, with 9 bases aligning to TRBD2. Germline V lookup: CDR1 MDHEN, CDR2 SYDVKM. The CDR3 covers 14 residues. Trimming removed 7 bases from V and 5 bases from J; junction bases left unmatched: 6. The CDR3 protein is CASNAGGSHNEQFF. CDR3 nucleotide sequence: TGTGCCAGCAATGCGGGAGGGTCCCACAATGAGCAGTTCTTC.

The chain has TRBV27 and TRBJ1-1; D is undetermined. Deletions cut 2 bases from V and 0 bases from J, with 7 bases between. CDR1 is MNHEY, CDR2 SMNVEV, per germline (reference sequence). This CDR3 has 14 amino acids. Here the CDR3 reads CASSLTQMNTEAFF. Written as DNA, the CDR3 is TGTGCCAGCAGTTTAACCCAGATGAACACTGAAGCTTTCTTT.

This clone has just one count. The chain has TRBV19 and TRBJ1-2; possibly TRBD1 for D (5 bases). Trimming left V 3 bases short and J 10 bases short, with 12 bases between. CDR1 is LNHDA, CDR2 SQIVND, per germline (reference sequence). The CDR3 totals 12 residues. The CDR3 DNA reads TGTGCCAGTAGTATTAGCCAGGGCCACTACACCTTC. Protein sequence: CASSISQGHYTF.

This chain joins TRBV3-1 (or the pseudogene TRBV3-2) and TRBJ2-7; 9 positions match TRBD2. Germline V CDR1 and CDR2: LGHDT, YNNKEL (reference sequence). V was pared by 0 bases and J by 4 bases, with 4 bases of the junction left unmatched. This CDR3 is 15 amino acids long. The CDR3 region has the DNA TGTGCCAGCAGCCAAGATAGCGGGAGTCTGTACGAGCAGTACTTC. Amino acids: CASSQDSGSLYEQYF.

V gene TRBV5-1 combines with J gene TRBJ2-1; the D gene is possibly TRBD1 (6 bases). CDR1 is SGHRS and CDR2 is YFSETQ in the germline V gene. Between the trimmed V and J ends, which lost 8 bases and 3 bases, there was a span of 15 bases. The CDR3 sequence is 14 residues long. This CDR3 reads CASSPGALYNEQFF. Here the CDR3 DNA reads TGCGCCAGTTCCCCAGGGGCCCTCTACAATGAGCAGTTCTTC.

The V and J genes are TRBV27 and TRBJ2-5, with 9 bases that match TRBD1. The V segment lost 6 bases and the J segment 4 bases; nucleotides outside the gene matches: 3. CDR3 length equals 13 residues. Germline loops: CDR1 MNHEY, CDR2 SMNVEV (reference sequence). In nucleotides, the CDR3 is TGTGCCAGCAGGGGGACAGGGAGAGAGACCCAGTACTTC. Amino acids: CASRGTGRETQYF.

A few counts support this clone. The chain has TRBV20-1 and TRBJ1-2; 12 bases fit TRBD1. The V segment lost 3 bases and the J segment 6 bases; nucleotides outside the gene matches: 5. Germline CDR1 DFQATT, CDR2 SNEGSKA (reference sequence). The CDR3 runs 14 residues. The CDR3, as DNA: TGCAGTGCTAGTCCGGGACAGGGGGCTCATGGCTACACCTTC. This codes for CSASPGQGAHGYTF.

The table lists this clone with a few counts. V and J are TRBV14 and TRBJ1-2, with 8 nucleotides matching TRBD1. V lost 0 bases to trimming and J lost 4 bases; unmatched junction nucleotides: 7. This CDR3 spans 16 amino acids. Germline CDR1 is SGHDN and CDR2 is FVKESK. Written as DNA, the CDR3 is TGTGCCAGCAGCCAAGAAGGGACAGGCCTAGTCTATGGCTACACCTTC. Its translation: CASSQEGTGLVYGYTF.

This clone was counted once. The conserved phenylalanine or tryptophan is not found at the CDR3 terminus, so this likely reflects a read error. No DNA is shown, since the ends of the CDR3 on it are uncertain; the CDR3 is the one TCRdb lists. V is TRBV23-1 and J is TRBJ2-7; TRBD2 is the table's D call, not checked against the DNA. TRBV23-1 is an open reading frame whose function is uncertain. Termini included, the CDR3 measures 12 amino acids. CDR3 sequence reads: CASSQSKRAPCL.

The chain is built from TRBV27 and TRBJ2-5; tentative D call: TRBD2 (6 bases). The V end lost 6 bases, the J end lost 1 base, and 12 bases lay between the germline ends. The CDR3 extends over 14 amino acids. Germline CDR1 and CDR2: MNHEY and SMNVEV (reference sequence). The CDR3 DNA follows: TGTGCCAGCAGAGTGGGCGGGATCCAAGAGACCCAGTACTTC. It translates to CASRVGGIQETQYF.

V gene TRBV28 combines with J gene TRBJ1-2; D remains ambiguous. CDR3 size: 13 residues. Between the trimmed V and J ends, which lost 3 bases and 3 bases, there was a span of 8 bases. CDR1 and CDR2 from the germline V gene are MDHEN and SYDVKM. The CDR3 region is CASSFRTYYGYTF. CDR3 nucleotides: TGTGCCAGCAGTTTCCGAACTTACTATGGCTACACCTTC.

The CDR3 loop reads CASSSRGAGGGTQYF. The CDR3, as DNA: TGTGCCAGCAGTTCCCGGGGAGCGGGAGGGGGGACCCAGTACTTC. The rearrangement joins TRBV6-2 or TRBV6-3 to TRBJ2-5; 10 positions match TRBD2. V lost 4 bases to trimming and J lost 7 bases; unmatched junction nucleotides: 9. The CDR3 has 15 amino acids. CDR1 MNHEY and CDR2 SVGEGT come from the germline V gene.

The chain couples TRBV14 to TRBJ1-1, with D possibly matching TRBD1 (5 bases). This CDR3 is 14 amino acids long. The germline V gene has CDR1 SGHDN and CDR2 FVKESK. V was pared by 0 bases and J by 11 bases, with 16 bases between. The CDR3 DNA reads TGTGCCAGCAGCCAAGATAGTAACAGGAGAGACGCTTTCTTT. Its translation: CASSQDSNRRDAFF.

This chain joins TRBV4-2 and TRBJ2-1, with a weak D call TRBD2 (6 bases). The V and J ends lost 1 base and 4 bases respectively, with 14 bases between them. The CDR3 contains 16 residues. CDR1 and CDR2 from the germline V gene are LGHNA and YNFKEQ. For the CDR3, the DNA is TGTGCCAGCAGCCAAGGCCGACTAGTATCGTACAATGAGCAGTTCTTC. It yields the protein CASSQGRLVSYNEQFF.

This clone was seen once. CDR3 nucleotide sequence: TGTGCCAGCAGAGCCGACAGGGGTAGGGAGACCCAGTACTTC. This sequence encodes CASRADRGRETQYF. The V gene is TRBV2, the J gene TRBJ2-5, with 8 bases lining up with TRBD1. Germline CDR1 is SNHLY and CDR2 is FYNNEI. The CDR3 loop spans 14 amino acids. Trimming cost V 6 bases and J 5 bases; bases outside gene matches: 8.

This clone was recorded only once. The rearrangement joins TRBV6-5 to TRBJ2-1; D is unresolved. The CDR3 consists of 12 residues. CDR1 and CDR2 from the germline V gene are MNHEY and SVGAGI. V was clipped by 2 bases and J by 5 bases, with 4 bases between them. The CDR3 sequence: CASSYLNNEQFF. DNA for the CDR3: TGTGCCAGCAGTTACCTTAACAATGAGCAGTTCTTC.

V is TRBV9 and J is TRBJ1-2; D might be TRBD1 (5 bases). V dropped 4 bases and J dropped 5 bases, with 15 bases sitting between them. Per the germline V gene, CDR1 is SGDLS and CDR2 is YYNGEE. CDR3 size: 14 residues. CDR3 sequence: CASSPGLEGYGYTF. The CDR3 bases are TGTGCCAGCAGCCCCGGACTGGAGGGGTATGGCTACACCTTC.